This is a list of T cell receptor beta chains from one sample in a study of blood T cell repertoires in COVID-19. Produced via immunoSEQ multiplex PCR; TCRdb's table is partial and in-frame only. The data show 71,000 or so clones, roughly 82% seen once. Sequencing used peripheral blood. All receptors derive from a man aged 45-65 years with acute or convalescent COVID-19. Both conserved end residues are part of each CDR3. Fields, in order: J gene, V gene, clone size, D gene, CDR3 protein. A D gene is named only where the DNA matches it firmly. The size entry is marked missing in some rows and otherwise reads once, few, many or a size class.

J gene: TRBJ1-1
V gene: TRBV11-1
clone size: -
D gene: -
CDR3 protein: CASSLMLGREAFF

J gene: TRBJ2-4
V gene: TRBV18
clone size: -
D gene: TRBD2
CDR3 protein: CASSPPALAGGIDIQYF

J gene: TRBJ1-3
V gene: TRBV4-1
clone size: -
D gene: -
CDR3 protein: CASSLGGGIGNTIYF

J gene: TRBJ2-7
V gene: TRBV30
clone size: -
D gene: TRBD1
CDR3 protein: CAWRTGGYYEQYF

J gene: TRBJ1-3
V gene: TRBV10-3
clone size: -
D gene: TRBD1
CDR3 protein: CAISEDRGLGNTIYF

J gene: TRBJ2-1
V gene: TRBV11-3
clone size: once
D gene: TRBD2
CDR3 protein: CASSFGLAGYNEQFF

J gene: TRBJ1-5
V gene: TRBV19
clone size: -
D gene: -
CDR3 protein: CASSWGETRQPQHF

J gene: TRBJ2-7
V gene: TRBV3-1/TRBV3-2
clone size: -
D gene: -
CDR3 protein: CASSQVPSTLVGEQYF

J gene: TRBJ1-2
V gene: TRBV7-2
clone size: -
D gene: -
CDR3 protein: CASSSGDIYGYTF

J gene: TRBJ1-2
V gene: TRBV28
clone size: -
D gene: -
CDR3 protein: CASSSGTAIYGYTF

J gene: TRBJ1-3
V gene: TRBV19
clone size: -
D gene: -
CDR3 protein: CASQPDRFSGNTIYF

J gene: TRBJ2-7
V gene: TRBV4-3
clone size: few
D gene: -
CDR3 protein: CASSQDRTIVRPTTEQYF

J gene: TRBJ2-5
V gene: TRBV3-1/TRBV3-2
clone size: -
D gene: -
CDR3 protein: CASSPYDSVETQYF

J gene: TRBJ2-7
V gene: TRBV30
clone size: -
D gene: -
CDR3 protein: CAWSSRDRRSEQYF

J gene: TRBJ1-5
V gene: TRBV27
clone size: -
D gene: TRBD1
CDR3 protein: CASSLEGAGNQPQHF